The 27 T cell receptor beta chains given below trace back to one sample, sequenced in a study of identical twins. TCRdb reprocessed the 5' RACE reads via MiXCR and lists one record per CDR3 protein. The data contain around 960,000 distinct CDR3 sequences, around 12% of them singletons. This same sample was also part of a study on yellow fever vaccine responses in identical twins.

Sequenced input: PBMCs. The receptors here all came from a woman in her late teens or twenties in good health.

This clonotype was recorded at least ten times. The chain combines TRBV3-1 with TRBJ2-7; tentatively, D is TRBD1 or TRBD2 (5 bases each). CDR3 length equals 17 residues. Trimming removed 3 bases from V and 2 bases from J, with 20 bases in between. CDR1 and CDR2 from the germline V gene are LGHDT and YNNKEL (reference sequence). CDR3 in amino acids: CASSHLSRGPSTYEQYF. As DNA, the CDR3 is TGTGCCAGCAGCCATCTTTCTCGGGGACCATCCACCTACGAGCAGTACTTC.

This chain links TRBV9 with TRBJ2-2, with TRBD2 identical over 7 bases. The CDR3 is 17 residues long. Germline V gene sequence: CDR1 SGDLS, CDR2 YYNGEE. V shed 0 bases and J 6 bases; nucleotides not matched to a gene: 11. CDR3 loop: CASSVVPGGETPGELFF. CDR3 DNA: TGTGCCAGCAGCGTAGTTCCGGGGGGAGAGACACCCGGGGAGCTGTTTTTT. Drawing the rest from reference TRBV9 and TRBJ2-2, the complete variable domain is DSGVTQTPKHLITATGQRVTLRCSPRSGDLSVYWYQQSLDQGLQFLIQYYNGEERAKGNILERFSAQQFPDLHSELNLSSLELGDSALYFCASSVVPGGETPGELFFGEGSRLTVL.

The V gene is TRBV7-8, the J gene TRBJ1-5; 9 nucleotides line up with TRBD1. This CDR3 comprises 16 residues. Germline CDR1 is SGHVS and CDR2 is FQNEAQ. V was clipped by 5 bases and J by 4 bases; unmatched bases: 9. The CDR3 spells CASSPRAGTGNQPQHF. The CDR3 nucleotides are TGTGCCAGCAGCCCGAGAGCCGGGACAGGGAATCAGCCCCAGCATTTT.

The chain couples TRBV3-1 to TRBJ2-4; perhaps TRBD1 as D (7 bases). Germline-derived CDR1 and CDR2 are LGHDT and YNNKEL (reference sequence). Trimming pared 7 bases from V and 8 bases from J, leaving 18 bases between. This CDR3 is built from 14 residues. In DNA, the CDR3 is TGTGCCAGCACGGAGGGACAGAGAAGGGACATTCAGTACTTC. It specifies CASTEGQRRDIQYF.

With respect to this clonotype: An end of the junction does not agree with germline; a read error may underlie this. V and J are TRBV20-1 and TRBJ1-1; D may be TRBD1 (6 bases). The CDR3 spans 18 residues. Germline-derived CDR1 and CDR2 are DFQATT and SNEGSKA (reference sequence). In DNA form, the CDR3 reads TGCTGTGCTAGTTTGATATTAGGGGGGTCATCGGGGAACACTGAAGCTTTCTTT. Its translation is CCASLILGGSSGNTEAFF.

A few counts support this clonotype. V usage is TRBV12-3 or TRBV12-4 and J usage is TRBJ2-1; 13 positions match TRBD2. V dropped 5 bases and J dropped 4; count of bases not matched to a gene: 11. The CDR3 runs 18 residues. The CDR3 loop reads CASSGLAGDSGHYNEQFF. The DNA for the CDR3 is TGTGCCAGCAGTGGACTAGCGGGAGATAGTGGGCATTACAATGAGCAGTTCTTC.

This clonotype has only a few counts. The chain is built from TRBV29-1 and TRBJ2-2, with unresolved D. V lost 1 base, J lost 2 bases, and 14 bases lay in between. CDR1 is SQVTM and CDR2 is ANQGSEA in the germline V gene. The CDR3 is 16 amino acids. Here the CDR3 DNA reads TGCAGCGTTGAAGCATTTGGGCTAACCAACACCGGGGAGCTGTTTTTT. This translates into CSVEAFGLTNTGELFF.

Ten or more counts support this clonotype. The V and J genes are TRBV4-2 and TRBJ2-5; 9 bases fit TRBD1. The CDR3 is 16 residues long. The germline CDR1 and CDR2 sequences are LGHNA and YNFKEQ. V trimming: 0 bases; J trimming: 2 bases; junction bases outside the gene matches: 4. CDR3 DNA sequence: TGTGCCAGCAGCCAAGAAGGGACAGGGATACAAGAGACCCAGTACTTC. Amino acid sequence: CASSQEGTGIQETQYF.

The chain combines TRBV10-3 with TRBJ2-7; possible D gene TRBD1, 6 bases. The CDR3 totals 14 residues. Trimming stripped 4 bases from V and 0 bases from J, with 10 bases between. Germline V gene data show CDR1 as ENHRY and CDR2 as SYGVKD. CDR3 in DNA: TGTGCCATCAGTGGTTACAGGGACTCCTACGAGCAGTACGTC. Translation gives CAISGYRDSYEQYV.

The table lists this clonotype with many counts. A read error is likely, as this CDR3 ends without the conserved phenylalanine or tryptophan. Because the CDR3's place on the DNA is in doubt, the DNA is left out and the CDR3 is given as listed by TCRdb. The chain uses TRBV12-3 or TRBV12-4 and TRBJ1-3; TRBD1 is the table's D call, not checked against the DNA. The CDR3 sequence runs 12 residues, both termini included. CDR3 residues: CASSPETGGEGI.

V is TRBV20-1 and J is TRBJ1-2, with D possibly matching TRBD1 (6 bases). The germline V gene encodes CDR1 DFQATT and CDR2 SNEGSKA (reference sequence). V gave up 3 bases and J gave up 4 bases, with 18 bases separating them. This CDR3 has 15 amino acids. As DNA, the CDR3 is TGCAGTGCTAGGGAAGACGGACAGCTCGGCTATGGCTACACCTTC. Translation: CSAREDGQLGYGYTF.

This sequence joins TRBV6-5 and TRBJ1-1, with D possibly being TRBD1 (6 bases). Germline V gives CDR1 MNHEY, CDR2 SVGAGI. Trimming cost V 0 bases and J 0 bases, with 14 bases left between them. This CDR3 has 17 residues. CDR3 sequence: CASSYSSGTRLNTEAFF. The CDR3 coding sequence is TGTGCCAGCAGTTACTCATCGGGGACACGGTTGAACACTGAAGCTTTCTTT.

This clonotype was seen a few times. This chain joins TRBV7-9 and TRBJ2-3, with D possibly matching TRBD2 (6 bases). The germline V gene encodes CDR1 SEHNR and CDR2 FQNEAQ (reference sequence). Trimming shortened V by 3 bases and J by 3 bases, and 13 bases separated the two germline ends. The CDR3 length is 15 residues. The CDR3 sequence is CASSFRTGATDTQYF. Written as DNA, the CDR3 is TGTGCCAGCAGCTTTAGGACGGGAGCAACAGATACGCAGTATTTT.

The rearrangement links TRBV6-1 to TRBJ2-3; TRBD1 aligns across 10 bases. V gave up 6 bases and J gave up 4 bases; unmatched junction bases: 10. The CDR3 contains 16 residues. The germline CDR1 and CDR2 sequences are MNHNS and SASEGT. The CDR3 nucleotides read TGTGCCAGCAGCCTCGGAGGGACAGGGGTTGCAGATACGCAGTATTTT. Amino acids: CASSLGGTGVADTQYF.

The V and J genes are TRBV3-1 and TRBJ2-1; 9 bases line up with TRBD2. This CDR3 region has 16 residues. Germline CDR1 LGHDT, CDR2 YNNKEL (reference sequence). V dropped 1 base and J dropped 9; count of bases not matched to a gene: 10. The CDR3 region is CASSQGLAGYISEQFF. CDR3 in DNA: TGTGCCAGCAGCCAAGGCCTAGCGGGATACATCAGTGAGCAGTTCTTC.

This clonotype came up many times. The V and J genes are TRBV12-3 or TRBV12-4 and TRBJ2-2; 9 bases fit TRBD1. V dropped 6 bases and J dropped 0; count of bases not matched to a gene: 2. The CDR3 spans 15 residues. The CDR3 DNA follows: TGTGCCAGCAGGGGACAGGGAACGAACACCGGGGAGCTGTTTTTT. Amino acids: CASRGQGTNTGELFF.

There are many counts of this clonotype. The chain couples TRBV25-1 to TRBJ1-5, with 7 bases matching TRBD1. The germline V gene has CDR1 MGHDK and CDR2 SYGVNS. V was pared by 3 bases and J by 0 bases, with 11 bases of the junction left unmatched. The CDR3 sequence is 18 residues long. The CDR3 sequence is CASSDLGRGQYSNQPQHF. The CDR3 region has the DNA TGTGCCAGCAGTGATCTCGGACGGGGACAGTATAGCAATCAGCCCCAGCATTTT.

The chain has TRBV5-5 and TRBJ2-3, with TRBD2 matching over 8 bases. Germline V CDR1 and CDR2: SGHKS, YYEKEE (reference sequence). The length of the CDR3 is 14 residues. J was trimmed by 0 bases and V by 7 bases; bases with no gene match: 4. CDR3 protein: CASATSGSTDTQYF. The CDR3 DNA follows: TGTGCCAGCGCCACTAGCGGTAGCACAGATACGCAGTATTTT.

This clonotype was seen a few times. This chain connects TRBV7-9 to TRBJ2-7, with D hard to call. CDR1 and CDR2 (germline): SEHNR, FQNEAQ (reference sequence). V lost 5 bases, J lost 3 bases, and 8 bases lay in between. This CDR3 comprises 12 residues. The CDR3 spells CASSPMGYEQYF. The DNA of the CDR3 is TGTGCCAGCAGCCCCATGGGCTACGAGCAGTACTTC.

The chain links TRBV5-6 to TRBJ2-7; D gene ambiguous. Between the trimmed V and J ends, which lost 2 bases and 4 bases, there was a span of 13 bases. The CDR3 length is 14 residues. Germline V gene sequence: CDR1 SGHDT, CDR2 YYEEEE. CDR3 sequence: CASSFGPESYEQYV. The CDR3 nucleotides are TGTGCCAGCAGCTTCGGCCCCGAATCTTACGAGCAGTACGTC.

The chain is built from TRBV10-3 and TRBJ2-1; TRBD2 might be the D (5 bases). V was pared by 9 bases and J by 12 bases, with 15 bases between. CDR1 and CDR2 (germline): ENHRY, SYGVKD. This CDR3 region has 11 residues. The CDR3 sequence: CAIEGPGRQFF. CDR3 nucleotide sequence: TGTGCCATAGAAGGACCTGGGAGGCAGTTCTTC.

This clonotype was found many times. The V and J genes are TRBV7-8 and TRBJ1-6, with D possibly matching TRBD1 (6 bases). V was trimmed by 5 bases and J by 6 bases, leaving 11 bases between them. The CDR3 runs to 14 residues. CDR1 and CDR2 from the germline V gene are SGHVS and FQNEAQ. The CDR3 loop is CASSIGQFNSPLHF. CDR3 nucleotide sequence: TGTGCCAGCAGCATCGGACAGTTTAATTCACCCCTCCACTTT.

Only a few counts were recorded for this clonotype. The chain employs TRBV29-1 and TRBJ2-3; TRBD2 agrees at 7 bases. V was clipped by 7 bases and J by 4 bases; unmatched bases: 5. The CDR3 covers 12 residues. CDR1 is SQVTM, CDR2 ANQGSEA, per germline. CDR3 amino acids: CSAGLVSDTQYF. As DNA, the CDR3 is TGCAGCGCCGGACTAGTATCAGATACGCAGTATTTT.

The V and J genes are TRBV20-1 and TRBJ1-1, with no clear D. Trimming stripped 3 bases from V and 4 bases from J, with 12 bases between. The CDR3 extends over 13 amino acids. Germline CDR1 DFQATT, CDR2 SNEGSKA (reference sequence). CDR3 bases: TGCAGTGCTAGGGAAGGGCGGGGCACTGAAGCTTTCTTT. This translates into CSAREGRGTEAFF.

The J gene is TRBJ1-1, the V gene TRBV11-2; tentatively, D is TRBD1 (5 bases). This CDR3 is 13 amino acids long. Trimming shortened V by 1 base and J by 8 bases, and 11 bases separated the two germline ends. From germline, CDR1 is SGHAT and CDR2 FQNNGV. Written as DNA, the CDR3 is TGTGCCAGCAGCTTAGGATCGGCAGGGGAAGCTTTCTTT. Translation: CASSLGSAGEAFF. The full variable domain, with the rest looked up from reference TRBV11-2 and TRBJ1-1, is EAGVAQSPRYKIIEKRQSVAFWCNPISGHATLYWYQQILGQGPKLLIQFQNNGVVDDSQLPKDRFSAERLKGVDSTLKIQPAKLEDSAVYLCASSLGSAGEAFFGQGTRLTVV.

The chain couples TRBV6-2 or TRBV6-3 to TRBJ2-2; tentatively, D is TRBD1 or TRBD2 (5 bases each). Germline CDR1 reads MNHEY; CDR2 reads SVGEGT. CDR3 size: 15 residues. The germline V and J ends were trimmed by 0 bases and 4 bases, with 9 bases remaining between them. The CDR3 region is CASSYSGESTGELFF. The CDR3 coding sequence is TGTGCCAGCAGTTACTCGGGGGAGTCCACCGGGGAGCTGTTTTTT.

The chain links TRBV7-9 to TRBJ2-1; no reliable D call. CDR1 is SEHNR and CDR2 is FQNEAQ in the germline V gene (reference sequence). The CDR3 is made up of 13 amino acids. Trimming shortened V by 1 base and J by 7 bases, and 8 bases separated the two germline ends. DNA of the CDR3: TGTGCCAGCAGCTTAGGGGCTAGAAATGAGCAGTTCTTC. Its translation is CASSLGARNEQFF.